These T cell receptor beta chains were read from a single sample in a study of T cell responses to AZD1222 COVID-19 vaccine. Clones were sequenced by immunoSEQ multiplex PCR, and TCRdb holds only the in-frame ones, with some missing. The data contain about 91,000 clones, about 88% of them singletons. This material consisted of peripheral blood, taken on day 0 of AZD1222 vaccination. The origin of the receptors is an adult in good health. Each CDR3 is given with its conserved first and last residue. The D gene is left open where the match is weak. Only some rows state a clone size, as once, few, many or a class for expanded clones.

clone size: -; D gene: TRBD2; J gene: TRBJ2-1; V gene: TRBV18; CDR3 protein: CASSPPFAGGIREQFF; CDR3 DNA: TGTGCCAGCTCACCACCGTTCGCGGGGGGGATCCGTGAGCAGTTCTTC
clone size: -; D gene: TRBD2; J gene: TRBJ2-3; V gene: TRBV4-2; CDR3 protein: CASSLTSGGTSDVYF; CDR3 DNA: TGTGCCAGCAGCCTGACTAGCGGGGGGACATCGGACGTGTATTTT
clone size: -; D gene: -; J gene: TRBJ2-4; V gene: TRBV4-3; CDR3 protein: CASSQVQGGQNIQYF; CDR3 DNA: TGCGCCAGCAGCCAAGTCCAGGGGGGACAAAACATTCAGTACTTC
clone size: -; D gene: TRBD1; J gene: TRBJ2-1; V gene: TRBV12-3/TRBV12-4; CDR3 protein: CASSPPTGLEQFF; CDR3 DNA: TGTGCCAGCAGTCCCCCGACAGGGTTAGAGCAGTTCTTC
clone size: -; D gene: -; J gene: TRBJ1-1; V gene: TRBV29-1; CDR3 protein: CSVTERNTEAFF; CDR3 DNA: TGCAGCGTGACAGAGAGGAACACTGAAGCTTTCTTT
clone size: -; D gene: -; J gene: TRBJ1-2; V gene: TRBV6-2/TRBV6-3; CDR3 protein: CASSQEPYGYTF; CDR3 DNA: TGTGCCAGCAGCCAGGAACCCTATGGCTACACCTTC
clone size: -; D gene: TRBD1; J gene: TRBJ1-2; V gene: TRBV7-2; CDR3 protein: CASSLVVGQGGYGYTF; CDR3 DNA: TGTGCCAGCAGCTTAGTAGTTGGACAGGGGGGCTATGGCTACACCTTC
clone size: -; D gene: -; J gene: TRBJ1-1; V gene: TRBV6-5; CDR3 protein: CASSYLTGTEAFF; CDR3 DNA: TGTGCCAGCAGTTACCTTACAGGAACTGAAGCTTTCTTT
clone size: -; D gene: -; J gene: TRBJ1-3; V gene: TRBV19; CDR3 protein: CASSPSSTTGNTIYF; CDR3 DNA: TGTGCCAGTAGTCCATCGTCAACGACTGGAAACACCATATATTTT
clone size: few; D gene: -; J gene: TRBJ2-6; V gene: TRBV28; CDR3 protein: CASSSAGTTPSGANVLTF; CDR3 DNA: TGTGCCAGCAGTTCTGCCGGGACGACTCCCTCTGGGGCCAACGTCCTGACTTTC
clone size: once; D gene: -; J gene: TRBJ2-1; V gene: TRBV19; CDR3 protein: CASSWRELPWGNEQFF; CDR3 DNA: TGTGCCAGCAGCTGGAGGGAGTTACCCTGGGGGAATGAGCAGTTCTTC
clone size: -; D gene: -; J gene: TRBJ2-1; V gene: TRBV28; CDR3 protein: CASSGYAYNEQFF; CDR3 DNA: TGTGCCAGTAGTGGGTATGCGTACAATGAGCAGTTCTTC
clone size: -; D gene: TRBD1; J gene: TRBJ2-5; V gene: TRBV11-2; CDR3 protein: CASRLGTGQETQYF; CDR3 DNA: TGTGCCAGCAGGCTAGGGACAGGGCAAGAGACCCAGTACTTC
clone size: -; D gene: -; J gene: TRBJ1-4; V gene: TRBV10-3; CDR3 protein: CAISDKGRGNEKLFF; CDR3 DNA: TGTGCCATCAGTGACAAGGGACGTGGTAATGAAAAACTGTTTTTT
clone size: -; D gene: TRBD2; J gene: TRBJ2-1; V gene: TRBV18; CDR3 protein: CASTPRGGIYNEQFF; CDR3 DNA: TGTGCCAGCACCCCTCGCGGGGGGATCTACAATGAGCAGTTCTTC
clone size: once; D gene: TRBD1; J gene: TRBJ2-7; V gene: TRBV7-8; CDR3 protein: CASSDGTAYYEQYF; CDR3 DNA: TGTGCCAGCAGCGATGGGACAGCTTACTACGAGCAGTACTTC
clone size: -; D gene: -; J gene: TRBJ2-1; V gene: TRBV6-5; CDR3 protein: CASSPRKGIDNEQFF; CDR3 DNA: TGTGCCAGCAGCCCCAGGAAAGGAATAGACAATGAGCAGTTCTTC
clone size: -; D gene: -; J gene: TRBJ2-5; V gene: TRBV5-1; CDR3 protein: CASSGFVGETQYF; CDR3 DNA: TGCGCCAGCAGCGGGTTCGTCGGGGAGACCCAGTACTTC
clone size: -; D gene: TRBD1; J gene: TRBJ2-1; V gene: TRBV18; CDR3 protein: CASSPGTGRSGEQFF; CDR3 DNA: TGTGCCAGCTCGCCCGGGACAGGTCGAAGTGGGGAGCAGTTCTTC
clone size: -; D gene: TRBD2; J gene: TRBJ2-3; V gene: TRBV10-3; CDR3 protein: CATSRTSGMGDTQYF; CDR3 DNA: TGTGCCACCTCACGGACTAGCGGGATGGGAGATACGCAGTATTTT
clone size: -; D gene: -; J gene: TRBJ1-3; V gene: TRBV7-3; CDR3 protein: CASSPSSGNTIYF; CDR3 DNA: TGTGCCAGCAGCCCTAGCTCTGGAAACACCATATATTTT
clone size: once; D gene: -; J gene: TRBJ1-4; V gene: TRBV4-1; CDR3 protein: CASSQDQQPTNEKLFF; CDR3 DNA: TGCGCCAGCAGCCAAGATCAGCAACCAACTAATGAAAAACTGTTTTTT
clone size: -; D gene: TRBD1; J gene: TRBJ1-5; V gene: TRBV19; CDR3 protein: CASRPGTVFWPQHF; CDR3 DNA: TGTGCCAGTCGTCCCGGGACAGTGTTTTGGCCCCAGCATTTT
clone size: -; D gene: -; J gene: TRBJ2-7; V gene: TRBV12-3/TRBV12-4; CDR3 protein: CASSLVGAGEQYF; CDR3 DNA: TGTGCCAGCAGTTTAGTGGGGGCAGGCGAGCAGTACTTC
clone size: -; D gene: TRBD1; J gene: TRBJ1-6; V gene: TRBV18; CDR3 protein: CASSPVVGQGNSPLHF; CDR3 DNA: TGTGCCAGCTCACCTGTCGTGGGACAGGGAAACTCACCCCTCCACTTT
clone size: -; D gene: -; J gene: TRBJ1-5; V gene: TRBV6-1; CDR3 protein: CASSDRSNQPQHF; CDR3 DNA: TGTGCCAGCAGTGACAGGAGCAATCAGCCCCAGCATTTT
clone size: -; D gene: TRBD1; J gene: TRBJ2-5; V gene: TRBV7-2; CDR3 protein: CASSLVLSRGETQYF; CDR3 DNA: TGTGCCAGCAGCTTAGTACTATCCAGGGGGGAGACCCAGTACTTC
clone size: -; D gene: -; J gene: TRBJ1-5; V gene: TRBV18; CDR3 protein: CASSPTGNQPQHF; CDR3 DNA: TGTGCCAGCTCACCAACAGGAAATCAGCCCCAGCATTTT
clone size: -; D gene: -; J gene: TRBJ2-7; V gene: TRBV7-2; CDR3 protein: CASSLEGGDTYEQYF; CDR3 DNA: TGTGCCAGCAGCCTCGAGGGGGGGGACACCTACGAGCAGTACTTC
clone size: -; D gene: -; J gene: TRBJ2-5; V gene: TRBV28; CDR3 protein: CASSLPGASEETQYF; CDR3 DNA: TGTGCCAGCAGTTTACCCGGGGCGTCCGAAGAGACCCAGTACTTC
clone size: few; D gene: -; J gene: TRBJ2-2; V gene: TRBV4-3; CDR3 protein: CASSHGTSGELFF; CDR3 DNA: TGCGCCAGCAGCCATGGGACCAGCGGGGAGCTGTTTTTT
clone size: -; D gene: -; J gene: TRBJ1-2; V gene: TRBV5-4; CDR3 protein: CASSLRGAGYGYTF; CDR3 DNA: TGTGCCAGCAGCTTACGGGGGGCAGGCTATGGCTACACCTTC
clone size: -; D gene: -; J gene: TRBJ1-6; V gene: TRBV12-3/TRBV12-4; CDR3 protein: CASSWGYDSPLHF; CDR3 DNA: TGTGCCAGCAGTTGGGGATATGATTCACCCCTCCACTTT
clone size: -; D gene: TRBD1; J gene: TRBJ2-3; V gene: TRBV7-6; CDR3 protein: CASSPGGAGDTQYF; CDR3 DNA: TGTGCCAGCAGTCCAGGGGGCGCGGGAGATACGCAGTATTTT
clone size: -; D gene: -; J gene: TRBJ2-3; V gene: TRBV18; CDR3 protein: CASSPPGQGGRDTQYF; CDR3 DNA: TGTGCCAGCTCACCGCCTGGACAGGGAGGGAGGGATACGCAGTATTTT
clone size: -; D gene: -; J gene: TRBJ1-1; V gene: TRBV13; CDR3 protein: CASSPLTVNTEAFF; CDR3 DNA: TGTGCCAGCAGCCCTCTGACAGTGAACACTGAAGCTTTCTTT
clone size: -; D gene: -; J gene: TRBJ1-1; V gene: TRBV7-9; CDR3 protein: CASARGGNTEAFF; CDR3 DNA: TGTGCCAGCGCCCGAGGGGGTAACACTGAAGCTTTCTTT
clone size: -; D gene: -; J gene: TRBJ1-5; V gene: TRBV19; CDR3 protein: CASSIGGNQPQHF; CDR3 DNA: TGTGCCAGTAGTATAGGGGGAAATCAGCCCCAGCATTTT
clone size: -; D gene: -; J gene: TRBJ1-2; V gene: TRBV9; CDR3 protein: CASRSPNRAYGYTF; CDR3 DNA: TGTGCCAGCAGAAGCCCGAATAGGGCCTATGGCTACACCTTC
clone size: once; D gene: TRBD1; J gene: TRBJ2-4; V gene: TRBV28; CDR3 protein: CASSSGGAESKNIQYF; CDR3 DNA: TGTGCCAGCAGTTCAGGGGGCGCAGAATCCAAAAACATTCAGTACTTC
clone size: -; D gene: -; J gene: TRBJ1-1; V gene: TRBV20-1; CDR3 protein: CSARKQDEAFF; CDR3 DNA: TGCAGTGCTAGAAAACAAGATGAAGCTTTCTTT
clone size: -; D gene: TRBD1; J gene: TRBJ1-4; V gene: TRBV2; CDR3 protein: CASSTRGLSNEKLFF; CDR3 DNA: TGTGCCAGCAGCACCAGGGGGCTGAGTAATGAAAAACTGTTTTTT
clone size: -; D gene: TRBD2; J gene: TRBJ2-7; V gene: TRBV28; CDR3 protein: CASSLAGTSPSYEQYF; CDR3 DNA: TGTGCCAGCAGTTTGGCCGGGACTAGCCCCTCCTACGAGCAGTACTTC
clone size: -; D gene: TRBD1; J gene: TRBJ2-6; V gene: TRBV9; CDR3 protein: CASSLRDRGFSGANVLTF; CDR3 DNA: TGTGCCAGCAGTCTCCGGGACAGGGGGTTCTCTGGGGCCAACGTCCTGACTTTC
clone size: -; D gene: TRBD1; J gene: TRBJ1-2; V gene: TRBV6-6; CDR3 protein: CASTLTGSGYTF; CDR3 DNA: TGTGCCAGCACCTTGACAGGGAGTGGCTACACCTTC
clone size: -; D gene: -; J gene: TRBJ1-5; V gene: TRBV28; CDR3 protein: CASRSTGRGNQPQHF; CDR3 DNA: TGTGCCAGCAGATCCACAGGGAGAGGCAATCAGCCCCAGCATTTT
clone size: -; D gene: -; J gene: TRBJ1-1; V gene: TRBV3-1/TRBV3-2; CDR3 protein: CASTTQGRAFF; CDR3 DNA: TGTGCCAGCACCACACAGGGTAGGGCTTTCTTT
clone size: -; D gene: -; J gene: TRBJ2-5; V gene: TRBV5-4; CDR3 protein: CASSRDRETQYF; CDR3 DNA: TGTGCCAGCAGCCGTGACAGAGAGACCCAGTACTTC
clone size: -; D gene: TRBD2; J gene: TRBJ2-7; V gene: TRBV2; CDR3 protein: CASRLAGGTYEQYF; CDR3 DNA: TGTGCCAGCAGATTAGCGGGGGGCACCTACGAGCAGTACTTC
clone size: -; D gene: TRBD2; J gene: TRBJ2-1; V gene: TRBV18; CDR3 protein: CASSPPGTSGGEQFF; CDR3 DNA: TGTGCCAGCTCACCACCTGGGACTAGCGGGGGGGAGCAGTTCTTC
clone size: -; D gene: -; J gene: TRBJ1-5; V gene: TRBV4-1; CDR3 protein: CASSQVGSNQPQHF; CDR3 DNA: TGCGCCAGCAGCCAAGTCGGGAGCAATCAGCCCCAGCATTTT